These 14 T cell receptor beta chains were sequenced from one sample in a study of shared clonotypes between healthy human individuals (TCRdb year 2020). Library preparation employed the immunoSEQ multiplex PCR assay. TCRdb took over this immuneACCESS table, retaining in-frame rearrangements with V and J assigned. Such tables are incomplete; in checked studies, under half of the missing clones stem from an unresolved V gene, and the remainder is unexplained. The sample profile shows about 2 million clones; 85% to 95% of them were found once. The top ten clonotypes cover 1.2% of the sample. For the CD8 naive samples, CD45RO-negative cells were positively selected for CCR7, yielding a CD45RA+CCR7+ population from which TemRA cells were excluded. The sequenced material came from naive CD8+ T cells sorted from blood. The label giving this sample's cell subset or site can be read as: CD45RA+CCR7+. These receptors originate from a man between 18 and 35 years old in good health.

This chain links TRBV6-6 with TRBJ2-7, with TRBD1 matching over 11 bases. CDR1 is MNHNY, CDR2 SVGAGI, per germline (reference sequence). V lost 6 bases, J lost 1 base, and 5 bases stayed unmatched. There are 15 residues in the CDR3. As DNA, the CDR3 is TGTGCCAGCAGCGAAGGGACAGGGGGGTCCTACGAGCAGTACTTC. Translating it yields CASSEGTGGSYEQYF.

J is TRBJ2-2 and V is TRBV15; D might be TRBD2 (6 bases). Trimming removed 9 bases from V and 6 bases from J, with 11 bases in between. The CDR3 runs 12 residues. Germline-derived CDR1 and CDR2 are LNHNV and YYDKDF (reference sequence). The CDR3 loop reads CATRGGAGELFF. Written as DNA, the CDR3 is TGTGCCACGCGGGGAGGCGCCGGGGAGCTGTTTTTT.

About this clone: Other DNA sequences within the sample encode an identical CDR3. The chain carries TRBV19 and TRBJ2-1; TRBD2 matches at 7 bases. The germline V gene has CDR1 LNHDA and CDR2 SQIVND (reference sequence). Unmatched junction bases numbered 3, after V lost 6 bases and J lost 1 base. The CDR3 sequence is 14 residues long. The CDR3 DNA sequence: TGTGCCAGTAGCCAAGCGGGGTCCTACAATGAGCAGTTCTTC. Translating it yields CASSQAGSYNEQFF.

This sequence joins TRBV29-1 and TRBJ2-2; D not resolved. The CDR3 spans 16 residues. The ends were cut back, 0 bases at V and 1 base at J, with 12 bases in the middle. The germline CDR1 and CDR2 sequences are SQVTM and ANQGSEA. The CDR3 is CSVEDDGEENTGELFF. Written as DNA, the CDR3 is TGCAGCGTTGAAGATGATGGAGAGGAGAACACCGGGGAGCTGTTTTTT.

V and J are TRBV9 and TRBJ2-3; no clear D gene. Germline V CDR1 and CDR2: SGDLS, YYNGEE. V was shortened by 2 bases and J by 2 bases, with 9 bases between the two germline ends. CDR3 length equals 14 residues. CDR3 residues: CASSVGVLTDTQYF. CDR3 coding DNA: TGTGCCAGCAGCGTGGGTGTACTCACAGATACGCAGTATTTT.

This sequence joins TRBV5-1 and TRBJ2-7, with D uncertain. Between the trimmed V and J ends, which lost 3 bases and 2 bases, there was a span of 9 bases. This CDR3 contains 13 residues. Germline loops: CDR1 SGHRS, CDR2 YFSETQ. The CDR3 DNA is TGCGCCAGCAGCTCCTCTGGCCCCTACGAGCAGTACTTC. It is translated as CASSSSGPYEQYF. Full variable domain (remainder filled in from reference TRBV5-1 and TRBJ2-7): KAGVTQTPRYLIKTRGQQVTLSCSPISGHRSVSWYQQTPGQGLQFLFEYFSETQRNKGNFPGRFSGRQFSNSRSEMNVSTLELGDSALYLCASSSSGPYEQYFGPGTRLTVT.

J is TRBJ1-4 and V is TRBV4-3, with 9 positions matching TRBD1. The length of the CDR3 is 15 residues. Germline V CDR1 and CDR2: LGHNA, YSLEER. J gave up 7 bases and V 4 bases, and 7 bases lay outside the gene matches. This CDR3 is CASSRITGGGEKLFF. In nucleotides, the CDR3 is TGCGCCAGCAGCCGTATTACAGGGGGCGGTGAAAAACTGTTTTTT.

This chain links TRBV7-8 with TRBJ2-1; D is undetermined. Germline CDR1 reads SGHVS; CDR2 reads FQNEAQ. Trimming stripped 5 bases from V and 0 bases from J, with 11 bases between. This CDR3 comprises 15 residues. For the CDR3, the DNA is TGTGCCAGCAGCCTTACAGTGTACTCCTACAATGAGCAGTTCTTC. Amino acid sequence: CASSLTVYSYNEQFF. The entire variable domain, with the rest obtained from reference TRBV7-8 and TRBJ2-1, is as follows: GAGVSQSPRYKVAKRGQDVALRCDPISGHVSLFWYQQALGQGPEFLTYFQNEAQLDKSGLPSDRFFAERPEGSVSTLKIQRTQQEDSAVYLCASSLTVYSYNEQFFGPGTRLTVL.

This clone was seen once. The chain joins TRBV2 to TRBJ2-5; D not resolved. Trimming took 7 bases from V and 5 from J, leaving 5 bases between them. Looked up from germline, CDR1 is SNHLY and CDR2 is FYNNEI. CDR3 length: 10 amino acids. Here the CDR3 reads CASTRETQYF. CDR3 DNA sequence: TGTGCCAGCACCAGGGAGACCCAGTACTTC.

The CDR3 nucleotides are TGTGCCAGCAGCTTAGGTACGGGACAGGCCTCCTACGAGCAGTACTTC. It encodes CASSLGTGQASYEQYF. The V call is TRBV7-9, the J call TRBJ2-7, with 8 bases fitting TRBD1. CDR1 SEHNR and CDR2 FQNEAQ come from the germline V gene (reference sequence). CDR3 length: 16 amino acids. The V gene end was trimmed by 1 base and the J gene end by 0 bases; junction bases not matched to a gene: 5.

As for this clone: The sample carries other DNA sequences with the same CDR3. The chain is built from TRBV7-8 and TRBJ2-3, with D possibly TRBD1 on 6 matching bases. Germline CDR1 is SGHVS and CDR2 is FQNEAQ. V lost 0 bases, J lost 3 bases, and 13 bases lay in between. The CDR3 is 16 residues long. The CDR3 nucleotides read TGTGCCAGCAGCTTAGCGCGTGGGACAAGTACAGATACGCAGTATTTT. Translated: CASSLARGTSTDTQYF.

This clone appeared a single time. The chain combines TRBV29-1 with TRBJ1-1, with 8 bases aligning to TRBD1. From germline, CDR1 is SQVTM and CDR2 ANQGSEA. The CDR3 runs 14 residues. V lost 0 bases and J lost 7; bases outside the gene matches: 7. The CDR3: CSVEEGQEGVEAFF. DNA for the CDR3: TGCAGCGTTGAAGAGGGACAGGAAGGGGTTGAAGCTTTCTTT.

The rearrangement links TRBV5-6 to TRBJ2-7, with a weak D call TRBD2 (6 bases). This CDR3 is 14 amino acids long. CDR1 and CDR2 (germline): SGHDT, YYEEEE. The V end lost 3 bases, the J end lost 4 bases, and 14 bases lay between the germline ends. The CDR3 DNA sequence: TGTGCCAGCAGCTGGGGGACTGTCGGGTACGAGCAGTACTTC. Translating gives CASSWGTVGYEQYF.

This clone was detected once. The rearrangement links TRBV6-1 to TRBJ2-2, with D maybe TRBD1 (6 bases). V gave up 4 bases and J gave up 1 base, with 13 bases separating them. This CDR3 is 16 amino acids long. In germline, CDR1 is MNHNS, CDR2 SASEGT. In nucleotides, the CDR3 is TGTGCCAGCAGTGGTAGGACAGTCTTGAACACCGGGGAGCTGTTTTTT. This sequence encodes CASSGRTVLNTGELFF.